Listed here are 15 T cell receptor beta chains from one sample, sequenced in a study of blood T cells in healthy people across ages. The authors ran a second PCR of 7 to 11 cycles using a sample-barcoded 5' primer and a J-beta primer mix. Each CDR3 protein gets one entry after TCRdb re-called the 5' RACE reads with MiXCR. In the table there are approximately 1.5 million distinct CDR3 sequences, about 42% of which are singletons. Sequencing was carried out using blood. Source of these receptors: a woman between 18 and 29 years old in good health.

This chain links TRBV7-2 with TRBJ2-3; D is possibly TRBD2 (5 bases). V was clipped by 11 bases and J by 2 bases, with 11 bases between them. Germline lookup yields CDR1 SGHTA and CDR2 FQGNSA. The CDR3 extends over 12 amino acids. In nucleotides, the CDR3 is TGTGCCGGAGGAGGTAACACAGATACGCAGTATTTT. Translation gives CAGGGNTDTQYF. Using reference TRBV7-2 and TRBJ2-3 for the parts outside the CDR3, the full variable domain is GAGVSQSPSNKVTEKGKDVELRCDPISGHTALYWYRQSLGQGLEFLIYFQGNSAPDKSGLPSDRFSAERTGGSVSTLTIQRTQQEDSAVYLCAGGGNTDTQYFGPGTRLTVL.

This clonotype was seen ten or more times. The chain combines TRBV4-3 with TRBJ1-6; no clear D gene. The CDR3 totals 13 residues. V lost 3 bases and J 10 bases, leaving 10 bases between the germline ends. CDR1 and CDR2 from the germline V gene are LGHNA and YSLEER. The CDR3 sequence: CASSQRRESPLHF. CDR3 coding DNA: TGCGCCAGCAGCCAGCGGAGGGAATCACCCCTCCACTTT.

As concerns this clonotype: Germline and junction disagree at one end, which may indicate a read error. The chain has TRBV7-9 and TRBJ1-2; D gene ambiguous. Germline assignment: CDR1 SEHNR and CDR2 FQNEAQ (reference sequence). The CDR3 spans 16 residues. Here the CDR3 DNA reads TGTGCCAGCAGCTTAACTACACTACTATTTAACTGTGGCTACACCTTC. The encoded protein is CASSLTTLLFNCGYTF.

This clonotype appeared a few times. The chain recombines TRBV28 with TRBJ2-1; the match to TRBD2 covers 8 bases. The germline V gene encodes CDR1 MDHEN and CDR2 SYDVKM. The V and J ends lost 5 bases and 6 bases, in that order; junction bases with no gene match: 12. The CDR3 is 16 amino acids. CDR3 sequence: CASSRTSPGLGNEQFF. DNA of the CDR3: TGTGCCAGCAGTCGAACAAGCCCGGGACTAGGCAATGAGCAGTTCTTC.

Concerning this clonotype: This could be a read error, since a much larger clone is one nucleotide away. This rearrangement joins TRBV25-1 to TRBJ1-1; D unresolved. CDR1 and CDR2 from the germline V gene are MGHDK and SYGVNS. This CDR3 has 13 residues. The CDR3 nucleotides read TGTGCCGGCAGTGATTTCCTGAGGACTGAAGCTTTCTTT. Translated: CAGSDFLRTEAFF.

This clonotype has just a few counts. This chain links TRBV5-1 with TRBJ2-7; D remains unclear. The CDR3 is 16 residues long. The germline V gene has CDR1 SGHRS and CDR2 YFSETQ. The V gene lost 0 bases and the J gene lost 0 bases, with 13 bases spanning the gap. The CDR3 reads CASSLADLPFSYEQYF. The CDR3 nucleotides are TGCGCCAGCAGCTTGGCCGACCTACCGTTCTCCTACGAGCAGTACTTC.

This clonotype turned up a few times. The junction departs from the called germline gene at one end, perhaps through a read error. This sequence joins TRBV7-7 and TRBJ2-5; 7 bases are a match to TRBD2. Germline assignment: CDR1 SSHAT and CDR2 FNYEAQ (reference sequence). CDR3 length: 17 amino acids. Here the CDR3 DNA reads TGTGCTAGCAGCTTACATCCGAGGGGCGGGAGTGGGAATGAGCAGTACTTC. Translating it yields CASSLHPRGGSGNEQYF.

V usage is TRBV20-1 and J usage is TRBJ2-1; 9 bases are a match to TRBD2. The DNA end favors TRBJ2-7, so the J call may be wrong. Germline V gives CDR1 DFQATT, CDR2 SNEGSKA (reference sequence). The CDR3 has 17 residues. The CDR3 DNA sequence: TGCAGTGCTAGAGATCCCTATAGCGGGAGACGGTACAATGAGCAGTACTTC. Its protein product is CSARDPYSGRRYNEQYF.

The CDR3 here is CASSFLEGSCGYTF. The CDR3 DNA follows: TGTGCCAGCAGTTTTCTCGAAGGTTCTTGCGGCTACACCTTC. The rearrangement uses TRBV6-6 and TRBJ1-2; D is undetermined. V was trimmed by 4 bases and J by 8 bases, leaving 17 bases between them. CDR3 length: 14 residues. Germline V gene sequence: CDR1 MNHNY, CDR2 SVGAGI (reference sequence).

This chain links TRBV9 with TRBJ2-3, with D perhaps TRBD2 (5 bases). Between the trimmed V and J ends, which lost 0 bases and 8 bases, there was a span of 10 bases. Germline values: CDR1 SGDLS, CDR2 YYNGEE. This CDR3 has 13 amino acids. CDR3 loop: CASSVGRFGTQYF. As DNA, the CDR3 is TGTGCCAGCAGCGTAGGGAGGTTCGGTACGCAGTATTTT.

The gene calls are TRBV3-1 and TRBJ2-5; D remains ambiguous. Germline V gene data show CDR1 as LGHDT and CDR2 as YNNKEL (reference sequence). V lost 6 bases to trimming and J lost 3 bases, with 17 bases between them. This CDR3 contains 15 residues. The CDR3 DNA sequence: TGTGCCAGCAGTGATACTTTGACTGGTAAAGAGACCCAGTACTTC. Protein sequence: CASSDTLTGKETQYF.

This clonotype has more than one count but fewer than ten. This chain's CDR3 is CASSTRPDSSLEQYF. In DNA form, the CDR3 reads TGCGCCAGCAGCACACGACCGGACAGTAGTCTCGAGCAGTACTTC. V gene TRBV5-1 combines with J gene TRBJ2-7; TRBD1 might be the D (6 bases). The CDR3 runs 15 residues. Germline CDR1 and CDR2: SGHRS and YFSETQ. V lost 4 bases, J lost 6 bases, and 20 bases lay in between.

A few counts support this clonotype. The rearrangement uses TRBV11-2 and TRBJ2-1; 7 positions agree with TRBD2. V shed 5 bases, J shed 9 bases, and the junction held 16 bases outside the gene matches. Germline V gene data show CDR1 as SGHAT and CDR2 as FQNNGV. This CDR3 has 16 residues. The CDR3 nucleotides are TGTGCCAGCAGCCCCCTGTCCGCGGGAGCTTTCGGTGAGCAGTTCTTC. It translates to CASSPLSAGAFGEQFF.

The genes are TRBV7-2 and TRBJ2-1, with D tentatively TRBD2 (5 bases). The germline V gene encodes CDR1 SGHTA and CDR2 FQGNSA. V was shortened by 10 bases and J by 10 bases, with 23 bases between the two germline ends. This CDR3 region has 14 residues. CDR3 nucleotides: TGTGCCAACGGCTTAGACTCCGGGGTGGAGGAGCAGTTCTTC. It is translated as CANGLDSGVEEQFF.

V is TRBV12-3 or TRBV12-4 and J is TRBJ2-7; D call uncertain. The germline V and J ends were trimmed by 3 bases and 4 bases, with 7 bases remaining between them. This CDR3 has 12 amino acids. The CDR3 nucleotides read TGTGCCAGCAGTTTTGGGCGATACGAGCAGTACTTC. This encodes CASSFGRYEQYF.